This T cell receptor beta chain was found in a study of blood T cell repertoires in COVID-19. Study as a whole: From the United States, Italy and Spain came samples of acute and convalescent COVID-19.

The length of the CDR3 is 15 residues. Germline V gene sequence: CDR1 SGHNT, CDR2 YENEEA. The germline V and J ends were trimmed by 5 bases and 0 bases, with 13 bases remaining between them. In the original processing: The assay estimated nucleated cells by amplifying reference gene primers. Clones were read by immunoSEQ multiplex PCR, and TCRdb kept only the in-frame ones, dropping some. That table furnishes V, J and clone size, whereas the DNA furnished D and trimming. The sample contains approximately 300,000 clones, about 89% of which appear only once. The chain couples TRBV11-3 to TRBJ1-1; D unresolved. The sample taken for sequencing was peripheral blood. This clonotype originated in a man aged 18 to 30 who had recovered from COVID-19. Written as DNA, the CDR3 is TGTGCCAGCAGCCCGACGGGGAGCTTGAACACTGAAGCTTTCTTT. This translates into CASSPTGSLNTEAFF.